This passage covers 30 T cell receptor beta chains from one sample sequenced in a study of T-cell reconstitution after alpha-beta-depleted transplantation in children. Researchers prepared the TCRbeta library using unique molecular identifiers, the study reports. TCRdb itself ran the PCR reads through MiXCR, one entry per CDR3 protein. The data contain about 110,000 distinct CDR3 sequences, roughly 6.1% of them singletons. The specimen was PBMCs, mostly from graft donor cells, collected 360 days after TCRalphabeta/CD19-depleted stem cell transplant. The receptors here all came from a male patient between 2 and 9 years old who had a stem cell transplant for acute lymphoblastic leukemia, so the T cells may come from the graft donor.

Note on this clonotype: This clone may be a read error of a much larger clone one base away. CDR3 protein: CAHLDGASLGYTF. The CDR3 nucleotides are TGTGCCCACCTAGATGGAGCCTCATTGGGCTACACCTTC. The V gene is TRBV10-3, the J gene TRBJ1-2; D gene uncertain. The V gene's germline CDR1 is ENHRY and CDR2 SYGVKD. CDR3 size: 13 residues. The germline V and J ends were trimmed by 11 bases and 8 bases, with 21 bases remaining between them.

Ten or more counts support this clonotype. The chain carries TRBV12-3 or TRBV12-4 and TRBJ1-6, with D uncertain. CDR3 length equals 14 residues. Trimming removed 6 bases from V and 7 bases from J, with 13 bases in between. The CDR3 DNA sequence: TGTGCCAGCAGCCTCGCCGCCCTGAATTCACCCCTCCACTTT. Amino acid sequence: CASSLAALNSPLHF.

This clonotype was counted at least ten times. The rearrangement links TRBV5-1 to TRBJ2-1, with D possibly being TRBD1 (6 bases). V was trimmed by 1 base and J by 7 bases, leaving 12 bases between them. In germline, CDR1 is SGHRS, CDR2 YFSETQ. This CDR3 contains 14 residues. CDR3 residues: CASSLQGWDNEQFF. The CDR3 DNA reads TGCGCCAGCAGCTTGCAGGGGTGGGATAATGAGCAGTTCTTC. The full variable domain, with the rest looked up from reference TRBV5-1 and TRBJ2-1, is KAGVTQTPRYLIKTRGQQVTLSCSPISGHRSVSWYQQTPGQGLQFLFEYFSETQRNKGNFPGRFSGRQFSNSRSEMNVSTLELGDSALYLCASSLQGWDNEQFFGPGTRLTVL.

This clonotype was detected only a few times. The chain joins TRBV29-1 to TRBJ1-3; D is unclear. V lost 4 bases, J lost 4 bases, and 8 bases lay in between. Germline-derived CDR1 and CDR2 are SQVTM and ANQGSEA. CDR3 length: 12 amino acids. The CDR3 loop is CSVGVTGNTIYF. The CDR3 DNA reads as TGCAGCGTTGGGGTGACCGGAAACACCATATATTTT.

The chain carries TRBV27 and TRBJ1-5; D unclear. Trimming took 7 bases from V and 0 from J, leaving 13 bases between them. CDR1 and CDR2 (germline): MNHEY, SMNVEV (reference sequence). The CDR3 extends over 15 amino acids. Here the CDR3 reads CASTPGYDSNQPQHF. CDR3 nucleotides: TGTGCCAGCACCCCGGGATACGATAGCAATCAGCCCCAGCATTTT.

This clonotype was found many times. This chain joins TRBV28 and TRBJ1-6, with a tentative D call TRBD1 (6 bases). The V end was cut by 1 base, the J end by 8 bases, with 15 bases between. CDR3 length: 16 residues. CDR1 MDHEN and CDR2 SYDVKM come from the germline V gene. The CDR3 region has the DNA TGTGCCAGCAGTTTATTAGTAGGGGGGGGCCATTCACCCCTCCACTTT. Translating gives CASSLLVGGGHSPLHF.

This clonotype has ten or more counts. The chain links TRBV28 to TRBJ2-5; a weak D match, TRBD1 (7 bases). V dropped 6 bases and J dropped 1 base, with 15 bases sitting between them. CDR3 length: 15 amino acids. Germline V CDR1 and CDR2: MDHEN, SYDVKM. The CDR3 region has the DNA TGTGCCAGCAGCTATCGGAGGGGGCGCCAAGAGACCCAGTACTTC. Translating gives CASSYRRGRQETQYF.

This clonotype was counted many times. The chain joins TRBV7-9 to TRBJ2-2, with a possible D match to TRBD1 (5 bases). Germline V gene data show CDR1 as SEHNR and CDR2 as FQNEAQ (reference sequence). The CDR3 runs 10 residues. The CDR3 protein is CGGGTGELFF. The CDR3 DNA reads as TGTGGGGGCGGCACCGGGGAGCTGTTTTTT.

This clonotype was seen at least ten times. CDR3 bases: TGTGCCAGCAGCTTAGAGACTAGCGGGATGAAGACCCAGTACTTC. Its translation: CASSLETSGMKTQYF. The chain couples TRBV7-9 to TRBJ2-5; 11 nucleotides line up with TRBD2. J lost 6 bases, V lost 1 base, and 4 bases had no gene match. Germline V gene sequence: CDR1 SEHNR, CDR2 FQNEAQ (reference sequence). The CDR3 sequence is 15 residues long.

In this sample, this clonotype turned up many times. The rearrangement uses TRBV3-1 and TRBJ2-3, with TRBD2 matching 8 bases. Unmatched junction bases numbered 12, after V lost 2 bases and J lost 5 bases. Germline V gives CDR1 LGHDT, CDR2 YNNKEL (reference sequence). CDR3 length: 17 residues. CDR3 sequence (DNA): TGTGCCAGCAGCCAACCTTCGGCCGGGAGGGCAAGAGATACGCAGTATTTT. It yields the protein CASSQPSAGRARDTQYF.

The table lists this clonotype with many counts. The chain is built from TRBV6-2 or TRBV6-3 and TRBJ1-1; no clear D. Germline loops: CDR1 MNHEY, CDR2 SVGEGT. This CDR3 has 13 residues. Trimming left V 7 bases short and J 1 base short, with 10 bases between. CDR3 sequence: CASNLGGNTEAFF. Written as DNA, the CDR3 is TGTGCCAGCAACCTCGGCGGGAACACTGAAGCTTTCTTT.

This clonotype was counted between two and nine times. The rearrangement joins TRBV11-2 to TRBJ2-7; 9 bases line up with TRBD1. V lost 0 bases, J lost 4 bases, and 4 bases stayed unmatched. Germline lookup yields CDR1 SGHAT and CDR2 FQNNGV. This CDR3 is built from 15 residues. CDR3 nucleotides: TGTGCCAGCAGCTTAGAGACAGGGGGAGCTTACGAGCAGTACTTC. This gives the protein CASSLETGGAYEQYF.

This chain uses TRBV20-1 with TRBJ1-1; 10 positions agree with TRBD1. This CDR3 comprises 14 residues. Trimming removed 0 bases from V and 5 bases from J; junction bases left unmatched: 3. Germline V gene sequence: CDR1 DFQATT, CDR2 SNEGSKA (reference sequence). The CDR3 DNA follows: TGCAGTGCTAGAGACGGGACAGGGGTGACTGAAGCTTTCTTT. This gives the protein CSARDGTGVTEAFF.

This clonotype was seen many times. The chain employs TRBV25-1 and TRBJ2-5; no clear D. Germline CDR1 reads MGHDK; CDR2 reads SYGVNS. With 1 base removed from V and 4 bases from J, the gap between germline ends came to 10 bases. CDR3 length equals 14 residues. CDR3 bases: TGTGCCAGCAGTGAATTAGCCCAAATAGAGACCCAGTACTTC. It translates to CASSELAQIETQYF.

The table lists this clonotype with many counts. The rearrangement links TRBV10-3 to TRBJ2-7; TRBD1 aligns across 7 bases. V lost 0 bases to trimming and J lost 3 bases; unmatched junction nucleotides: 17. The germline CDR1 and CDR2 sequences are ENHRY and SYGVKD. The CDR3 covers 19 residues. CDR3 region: CAISESPKGRQGRGYEQYF. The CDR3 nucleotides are TGTGCCATCAGTGAGTCCCCCAAGGGTAGACAGGGTCGGGGCTACGAGCAGTACTTC.

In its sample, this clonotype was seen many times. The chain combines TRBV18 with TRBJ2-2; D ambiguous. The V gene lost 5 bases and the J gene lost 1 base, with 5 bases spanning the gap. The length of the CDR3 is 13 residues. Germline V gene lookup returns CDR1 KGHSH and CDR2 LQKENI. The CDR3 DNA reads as TGTGCCAGCTCAACTAAGAACACCGGGGAGCTGTTTTTT. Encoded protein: CASSTKNTGELFF.

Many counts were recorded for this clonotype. CDR3: CASSSPSGRNNNEQFF. DNA of the CDR3: TGTGCCAGCAGCTCCCCTAGCGGGAGAAATAACAATGAGCAGTTCTTC. V gene TRBV7-9 combines with J gene TRBJ2-1, with 10 bases lining up with TRBD2. Germline V gene lookup returns CDR1 SEHNR and CDR2 FQNEAQ (reference sequence). The CDR3 sequence is 16 residues long. V lost 4 bases, J lost 5 bases, and 8 bases stayed unmatched.

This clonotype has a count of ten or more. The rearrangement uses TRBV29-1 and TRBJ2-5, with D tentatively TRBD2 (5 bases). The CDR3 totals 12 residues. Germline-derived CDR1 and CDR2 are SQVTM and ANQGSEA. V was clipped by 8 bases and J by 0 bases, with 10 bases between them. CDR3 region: CSTGEYQETQYF. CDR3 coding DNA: TGCAGCACCGGGGAGTACCAAGAGACCCAGTACTTC.

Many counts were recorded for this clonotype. CDR3 nucleotide sequence: TGTGCCAGCAGCCCGAGTGACATCTACGAGCAGTACTTC. This codes for CASSPSDIYEQYF. The V gene is TRBV9, the J gene TRBJ2-7, with unresolved D. V was trimmed by 4 bases and J by 3 bases, leaving 11 bases between them. Germline CDR1 SGDLS, CDR2 YYNGEE. CDR3 size: 13 residues.

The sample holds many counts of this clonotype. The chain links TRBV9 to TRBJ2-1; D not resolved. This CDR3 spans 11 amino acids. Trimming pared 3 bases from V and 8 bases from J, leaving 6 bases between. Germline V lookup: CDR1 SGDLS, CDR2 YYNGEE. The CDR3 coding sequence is TGTGCCAGCAGCGCTGCAGATGAGCAGTTCTTC. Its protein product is CASSAADEQFF.

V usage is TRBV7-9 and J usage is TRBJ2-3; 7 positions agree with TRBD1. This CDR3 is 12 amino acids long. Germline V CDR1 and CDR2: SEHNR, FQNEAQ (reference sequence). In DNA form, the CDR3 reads TGTACTGACAGGGTCCCACAAGATACGCAGTATTTT. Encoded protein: CTDRVPQDTQYF.

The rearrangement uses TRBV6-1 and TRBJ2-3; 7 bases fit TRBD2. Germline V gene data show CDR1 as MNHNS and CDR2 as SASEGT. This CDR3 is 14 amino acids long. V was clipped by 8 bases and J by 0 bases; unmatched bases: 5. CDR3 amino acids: CASSAGKSTDTQYF. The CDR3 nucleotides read TGTGCCAGCTCAGCGGGGAAAAGCACAGATACGCAGTATTTT.

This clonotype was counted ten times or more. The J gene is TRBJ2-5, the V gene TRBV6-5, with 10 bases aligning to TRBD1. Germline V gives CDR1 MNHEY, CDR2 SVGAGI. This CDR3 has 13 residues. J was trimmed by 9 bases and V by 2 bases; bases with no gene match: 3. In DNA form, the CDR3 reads TGTGCCAGCAGTTACACGGGACAGGGGTCCCAGTACTTC. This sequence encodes CASSYTGQGSQYF.

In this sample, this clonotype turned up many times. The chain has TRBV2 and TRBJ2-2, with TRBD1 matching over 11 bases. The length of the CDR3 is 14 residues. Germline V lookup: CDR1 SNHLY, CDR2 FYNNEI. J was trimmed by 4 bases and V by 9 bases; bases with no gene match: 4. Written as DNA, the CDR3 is TGTGCCAGTTGGACAGGGGGCCGCACCGGGGAGCTGTTTTTT. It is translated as CASWTGGRTGELFF.

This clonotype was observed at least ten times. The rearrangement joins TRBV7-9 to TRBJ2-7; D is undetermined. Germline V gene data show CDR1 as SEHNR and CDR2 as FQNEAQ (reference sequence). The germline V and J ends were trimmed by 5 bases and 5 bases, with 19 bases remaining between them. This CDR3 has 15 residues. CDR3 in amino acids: CASSPDLRSPHEQYF. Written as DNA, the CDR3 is TGTGCCAGCAGCCCAGACTTGCGGTCCCCCCACGAGCAGTACTTC.

The CDR3 loop reads CASSQARSNQPQHF. The CDR3 nucleotides read TGCGCCAGCAGCCAAGCCAGGTCCAATCAGCCCCAGCATTTT. This chain connects TRBV4-1 to TRBJ1-5; no clear D gene. From germline, CDR1 is MGHRA and CDR2 YSYEKL. This CDR3 has 14 residues. V lost 1 base to trimming and J lost 3 bases, with 7 bases between them.

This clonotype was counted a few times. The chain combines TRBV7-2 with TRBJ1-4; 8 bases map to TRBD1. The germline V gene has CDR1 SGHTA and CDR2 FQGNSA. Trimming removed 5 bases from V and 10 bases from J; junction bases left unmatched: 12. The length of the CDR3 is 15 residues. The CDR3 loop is CASSPSGRGRGKLFF. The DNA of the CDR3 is TGTGCCAGCAGCCCGTCTGGCAGGGGGCGTGGAAAACTGTTTTTT.

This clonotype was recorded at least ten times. The CDR3, as DNA: TGCGCCAGCAGCCAAGGACCCCAGGGATACGCCGGGGAGCTGTTTTTT. Protein: CASSQGPQGYAGELFF. The gene calls are TRBV4-3 and TRBJ2-2, with a tentative D call TRBD1 (5 bases). Germline CDR1 is LGHNA and CDR2 is YSLEER. CDR3 length: 16 residues. The V and J ends lost 1 base and 6 bases respectively, with 15 bases between them.

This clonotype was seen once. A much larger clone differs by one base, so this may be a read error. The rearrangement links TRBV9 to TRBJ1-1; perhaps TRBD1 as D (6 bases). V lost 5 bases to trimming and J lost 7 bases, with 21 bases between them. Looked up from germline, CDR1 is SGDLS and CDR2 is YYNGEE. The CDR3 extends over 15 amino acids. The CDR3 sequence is CASRFRPGHQLEAFF. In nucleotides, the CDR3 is TGTGCCAGCAGATTTAGACCGGGACACCAGCTTGAAGCTTTCTTT.

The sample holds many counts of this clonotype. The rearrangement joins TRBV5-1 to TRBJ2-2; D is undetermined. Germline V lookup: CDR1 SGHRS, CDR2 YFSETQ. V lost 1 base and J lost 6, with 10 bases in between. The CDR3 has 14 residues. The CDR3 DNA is TGCGCCAGCAGCTTGAGTATGAGGTCCGGGGAGCTGTTTTTT. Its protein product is CASSLSMRSGELFF.